The clone carrying this TCR beta chain was recorded a few times. Antigen unknown. The data were obtained in a study of blood T cells in healthy people across ages. General observations from the study: Among T cells, TCR beta diversity per million cells dropped roughly linearly as age rose.

The donors, all healthy, were Caucasians living in Russia, aged about 6 to 100. A sample-barcoded 5' primer and a J-beta primer mix were used in a second PCR of roughly 7 to 11 cycles. Unique molecular identifiers of 12 random nucleotides labeled each cDNA. Each CDR3 protein is one row after TCRdb ran MiXCR on the 5' RACE reads. The table has just under 550,000 distinct CDR3 sequences, less than 25% seen once. These data also formed part of another study, on T cells of mothers and their children. This second study says: Second-PCR primer M1S introduced sample barcodes and 2-4 random nucleotides.

The clonotype comes from a boy younger than 18 in good health. Specimen: blood.

The CDR3 sequence is CSARGQGNSPLHF. In DNA, the CDR3 is TGCAGTGCTAGAGGACAGGGTAATTCACCCCTCCACTTT. The chain uses TRBV20-1 and TRBJ1-6, with 7 bases aligning to TRBD1. CDR3 length: 13 residues. V shed 1 base and J 6 bases; nucleotides not matched to a gene: 0. Germline V gives CDR1 DFQATT, CDR2 SNEGSKA (reference sequence).